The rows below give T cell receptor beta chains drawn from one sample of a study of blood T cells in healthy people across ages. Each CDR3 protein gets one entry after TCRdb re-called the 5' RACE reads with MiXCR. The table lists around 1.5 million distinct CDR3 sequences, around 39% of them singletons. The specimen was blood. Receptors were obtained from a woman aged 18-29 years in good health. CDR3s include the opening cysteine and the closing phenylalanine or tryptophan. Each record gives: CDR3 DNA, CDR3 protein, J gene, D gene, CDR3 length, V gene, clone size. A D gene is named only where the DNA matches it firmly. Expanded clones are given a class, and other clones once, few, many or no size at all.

CDR3 DNA: TGTGCCAGCAGCCCCACCGGGACAGCCCATTCCTACGAGCAGTACTTC
CDR3 protein: CASSPTGTAHSYEQYF
J gene: TRBJ2-7
D gene: TRBD1
CDR3 length: 16
V gene: TRBV9
clone size: NA

CDR3 DNA: TGTGCCAGCAGCTTAGACCGGGCGGGGCGATCCTACAATGAGCAGTTCTTC
CDR3 protein: CASSLDRAGRSYNEQFF
J gene: TRBJ2-1
D gene: NA
CDR3 length: 17
V gene: TRBV11-2
clone size: few

CDR3 DNA: TGCGCCAGCAGCTGGCAGGGGGTTGGCTACACCTTC
CDR3 protein: CASSWQGVGYTF
J gene: TRBJ1-2
D gene: TRBD1
CDR3 length: 12
V gene: TRBV5-1
clone size: NA

CDR3 DNA: TGTGCCAGCAGTGAAGCGATCGCCTTCAATCAGCCCCAGCATTTT
CDR3 protein: CASSEAIAFNQPQHF
J gene: TRBJ1-5
D gene: NA
CDR3 length: 15
V gene: TRBV6-1
clone size: NA

CDR3 DNA: TGTGCCAGCACCAAGGGACTATCTACCTACGAGCAGTACTTC
CDR3 protein: CASTKGLSTYEQYF
J gene: TRBJ2-7
D gene: TRBD2
CDR3 length: 14
V gene: TRBV6-5
clone size: NA

CDR3 DNA: TGTGCCAGCAGCCCCCACCGGACAGCGAACACTGAAGCTTTCTTT
CDR3 protein: CASSPHRTANTEAFF
J gene: TRBJ1-1
D gene: NA
CDR3 length: 15
V gene: TRBV3-1
clone size: NA

CDR3 DNA: TGTGCCAGCAGTTACAACTGGGATGATGAGCAGTTCTTC
CDR3 protein: CASSYNWDDEQFF
J gene: TRBJ2-1
D gene: NA
CDR3 length: 13
V gene: TRBV6-6
clone size: few

CDR3 DNA: TGTGCCAGCAGTGAAGCGCGTCTAGCAGCCTACAATGAGCAGTTCTTC
CDR3 protein: CASSEARLAAYNEQFF
J gene: TRBJ2-1
D gene: NA
CDR3 length: 16
V gene: TRBV6-1
clone size: few

CDR3 DNA: TGCGCCAGCAGCCCGAACCCGGGACAGGGGTACGCCGGGGAGCTGTTTTTT
CDR3 protein: CASSPNPGQGYAGELFF
J gene: TRBJ2-2
D gene: TRBD1
CDR3 length: 17
V gene: TRBV5-1
clone size: NA

CDR3 DNA: TGCGCCACTCAGGCGGGATCTAGCACAGATACGCAGTATTTT
CDR3 protein: CATQAGSSTDTQYF
J gene: TRBJ2-3
D gene: NA
CDR3 length: 14
V gene: TRBV5-1
clone size: NA

CDR3 DNA: TGCAGTGCCGAGGCAGGGTCTGGGGCCAACGTCCTGACTTTC
CDR3 protein: CSAEAGSGANVLTF
J gene: TRBJ2-6
D gene: NA
CDR3 length: 14
V gene: TRBV20-1
clone size: NA

CDR3 DNA: TGTGCCAGCAGTGAAGCCGTCCAGGTTGGGGGCTATGGCTACACCTTC
CDR3 protein: CASSEAVQVGGYGYTF
J gene: TRBJ1-2
D gene: NA
CDR3 length: 16
V gene: TRBV6-1
clone size: few

CDR3 DNA: TGTGCCAGCGGACGGGAGAAGACGAATGAGCAGTTCTTC
CDR3 protein: CASGREKTNEQFF
J gene: TRBJ2-1
D gene: NA
CDR3 length: 13
V gene: TRBV25-1
clone size: few

CDR3 DNA: TGTGCCAGCCCCCGGGGACTAGCGGGCCCCAAAAACATTCAGTACTTC
CDR3 protein: CASPRGLAGPKNIQYF
J gene: TRBJ2-4
D gene: TRBD2
CDR3 length: 16
V gene: TRBV7-9
clone size: NA

CDR3 DNA: TGTGCCAGTGGAGGACAGGGGGACACTGAAGCTTTCTTT
CDR3 protein: CASGGQGDTEAFF
J gene: TRBJ1-1
D gene: TRBD1
CDR3 length: 13
V gene: TRBV2
clone size: NA

CDR3 DNA: TGTGCCAGCGGAGCCATGGGCAATTCACCCCTCCACTTT
CDR3 protein: CASGAMGNSPLHF
J gene: TRBJ1-6
D gene: NA
CDR3 length: 13
V gene: TRBV2
clone size: NA

CDR3 DNA: TGTGCCAGCAGCCTACTGGATGGCCGAGAGACCCAGTACTTC
CDR3 protein: CASSLLDGRETQYF
J gene: TRBJ2-5
D gene: NA
CDR3 length: 14
V gene: TRBV3-1
clone size: NA

CDR3 DNA: TGCGTCAGCAGCCAATGGATAGGGGAAAAACTGTTTTTT
CDR3 protein: CVSSQWIGEKLFF
J gene: TRBJ1-4
D gene: NA
CDR3 length: 13
V gene: TRBV4-1
clone size: NA

CDR3 DNA: TGCAGTGCTAGACCCCGGTCGGCCGTCGAGCAGTACTTC
CDR3 protein: CSARPRSAVEQYF
J gene: TRBJ2-7
D gene: NA
CDR3 length: 13
V gene: TRBV20-1
clone size: NA

CDR3 DNA: TGCGCCAGCAGCCAAGTGGGGACCGATGAAGCTTTCTTT
CDR3 protein: CASSQVGTDEAFF
J gene: TRBJ1-1
D gene: NA
CDR3 length: 13
V gene: TRBV4-1
clone size: NA

CDR3 DNA: TGTGCCTGTGCCACTATTTCCTACGAGCAGTACTTC
CDR3 protein: CACATISYEQYF
J gene: TRBJ2-7
D gene: NA
CDR3 length: 12
V gene: TRBV6-6
clone size: NA

CDR3 DNA: TGTGCCAGCAGCCAAGACGCTAGCGGGGGGTTTCAAGAGACCCAGTACTTC
CDR3 protein: CASSQDASGGFQETQYF
J gene: TRBJ2-5
D gene: TRBD2
CDR3 length: 17
V gene: TRBV4-2
clone size: NA

CDR3 DNA: TGTGCCAGCAGCCTCAGGGATTCGCACTCTGGCTACACCTTC
CDR3 protein: CASSLRDSHSGYTF
J gene: TRBJ1-2
D gene: NA
CDR3 length: 14
V gene: TRBV7-2
clone size: NA

CDR3 DNA: TGTGCCAGCAGCGCTCGATATACAGATACGCAGTATTTT
CDR3 protein: CASSARYTDTQYF
J gene: TRBJ2-3
D gene: NA
CDR3 length: 13
V gene: TRBV7-3
clone size: NA

CDR3 DNA: TGTGCCAGCAGCCTTAAGGACAGCTCCTACGAGCAGTACTTC
CDR3 protein: CASSLKDSSYEQYF
J gene: TRBJ2-7
D gene: NA
CDR3 length: 14
V gene: TRBV4-2
clone size: NA

CDR3 DNA: TGTGCCAGCAGTGAAACAAGGCCGCTAGCGAACGAGCAGTACTTC
CDR3 protein: CASSETRPLANEQYF
J gene: TRBJ2-7
D gene: NA
CDR3 length: 15
V gene: TRBV25-1
clone size: NA